This T cell receptor beta chain originates from a study of vaccination effects on CD4 cells after COVID-19. Sequenced by immunoSEQ multiplex PCR; TCRdb stores in-frame clones only, minus some. The table shows about 73,000 clones, with 73% occurring only once. The authors isolated CD4+ T cells after about eleven days of culture. Vaccine administered to participants consisted of two doses of either BNT162b2 or mRNA-1273. According to the study, vaccine recipients showed no prior SARS-CoV-2 infection and negative nucleocapsid antibodies. This clone was counted between two and nine times. The antigen remains undetermined. There are 15 residues in the CDR3. CDR1 and CDR2 (germline): SGHDT, YYEEEE. The V gene lost 0 bases and the J gene lost 5 bases, with 14 bases spanning the gap.

The sequencing used CD4+ T cells from PBMCs cultured without peptide, collected after COVID-19 vaccination. The chain has TRBV5-6 and TRBJ1-1; D gene unclear. The TCR was taken from a human donor who received a COVID-19 vaccine. Here the CDR3 DNA reads TGTGCCAGCAGCTTGGTCTCAAAGGCGTATACTGAAGCTTTCTTT. It is translated as CASSLVSKAYTEAFF. The full variable domain, rest sourced from reference TRBV5-6 and TRBJ1-1, is DAGVTQSPTHLIKTRGQQVTLRCSPKSGHDTVSWYQQALGQGPQFIFQYYEEEERQRGNFPDRFSGHQFPNYSSELNVNALLLGDSALYLCASSLVSKAYTEAFFGQGTRLTVV.